Sequencing of this T cell receptor beta chain was carried out in a study of shared clonotypes between healthy human individuals. About the research overall: The cohort had a couple of women and a few men, ages 18 to 49.

Looked up from germline, CDR1 is MDHEN and CDR2 is SYDVKM. The CDR3 is 15 residues long. V was pared by 2 bases and J by 8 bases, with 18 bases between. Sequencing used immunoSEQ multiplex PCR; TCRdb keeps in-frame clones, though not all of them. Of under 1,100,000 clones listed, about 77% are singletons. This clonotype originated in a man aged 18 to 29 in good health. The V and J genes are TRBV28 and TRBJ1-2; D ambiguous. Sample: memory CD4+ T cells sorted from blood. Subset defined: CD45RA-negative fraction. CDR3 in amino acids: CASSLGGGVGLGYTF. The CDR3 bases are TGTGCCAGCAGTTTAGGAGGCGGGGTGGGCCTAGGCTACACCTTC.